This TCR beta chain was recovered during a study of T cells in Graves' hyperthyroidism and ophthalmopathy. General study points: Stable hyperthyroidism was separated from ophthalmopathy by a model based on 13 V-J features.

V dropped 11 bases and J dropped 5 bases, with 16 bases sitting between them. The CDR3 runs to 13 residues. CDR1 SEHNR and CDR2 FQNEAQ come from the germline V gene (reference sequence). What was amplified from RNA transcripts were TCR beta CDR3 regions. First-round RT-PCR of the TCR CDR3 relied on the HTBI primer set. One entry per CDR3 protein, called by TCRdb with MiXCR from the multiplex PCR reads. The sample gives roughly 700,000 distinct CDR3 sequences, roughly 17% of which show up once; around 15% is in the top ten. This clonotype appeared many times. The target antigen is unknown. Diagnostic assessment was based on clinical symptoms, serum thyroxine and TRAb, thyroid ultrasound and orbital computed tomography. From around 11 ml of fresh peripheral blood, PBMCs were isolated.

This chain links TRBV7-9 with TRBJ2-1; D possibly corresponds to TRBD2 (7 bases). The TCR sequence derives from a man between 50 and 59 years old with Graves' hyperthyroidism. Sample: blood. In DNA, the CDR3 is TGTGCCTTGGGGGGCAGCGGGGACAATGAGCAGTTCTTC. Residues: CALGGSGDNEQFF.